This TCR beta chain was captured in a study of cytomegalovirus exposure and HLA in healthy donors. Unmatched junction bases numbered 5, after V lost 4 bases and J lost 0 bases. Germline CDR1 reads MNHEY; CDR2 reads SMNVEV (reference sequence). This CDR3 has 16 amino acids. The primer mix had 60 Vbeta and 13 Jbeta primers. Sequencing used immunoSEQ multiplex PCR; TCRdb keeps in-frame clones, though not all of them. There are some 250,000 clones in the sample; over 70% occur only once, and less than 9% lies in the top ten. The TCR was taken from a woman aged 55-70 years in good health and CMV-seropositive. This rearrangement joins TRBV27 to TRBJ2-3; 9 bases match TRBD1. Sample: PBMCs. DNA for the CDR3: TGTGCCAGCAGTTCGGGGACAGGGAAGAGCACAGATACGCAGTATTTT. Translating gives CASSSGTGKSTDTQYF.